Sequencing of this T cell receptor beta chain was carried out in a study of shared clonotypes between healthy human individuals. This clone was seen more than once but under ten times. What it binds is unknown. General study findings and limits: In having few donors, the study represented limited genetic and exposure-history diversity. Naive subsets generally had larger estimated richness than memory subsets.

The CDR3 consists of 18 residues. Replicate sorted-subset PCRs were loaded with around 0.2 ug DNA, tens of thousands of T cell genomes. Clones were sequenced by immunoSEQ multiplex PCR, and TCRdb holds only the in-frame ones, with some missing. The repertoire consists of over 300,000 clones, with roughly 84% occurring once and the leading ten covering around 15%. The TCR was taken from a man aged 18-30 years in good health. The sample taken for sequencing was memory CD8+ T cells sorted from blood. Subset meaning: CD45RO+ cells pooled with CCR7-negative TemRA cells. J is TRBJ1-3 and V is TRBV21-1. TRBV21-1 is noted as a pseudogene. The DNA of the CDR3 is TGTGCCAGCAGCAAAGCATGCCCGAGGCGGGCAATCAGGAACACCATATATTTT. It translates to CASSKACPRRAIRNTIYF.